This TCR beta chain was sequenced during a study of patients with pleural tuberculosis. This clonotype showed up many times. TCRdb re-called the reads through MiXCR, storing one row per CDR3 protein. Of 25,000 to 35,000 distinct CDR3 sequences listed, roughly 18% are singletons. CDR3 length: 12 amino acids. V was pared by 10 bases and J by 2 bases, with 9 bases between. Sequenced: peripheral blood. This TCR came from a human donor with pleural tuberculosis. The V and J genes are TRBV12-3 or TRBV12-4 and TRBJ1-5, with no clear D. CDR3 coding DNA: TGTGCCAAGTTGGCTCGCAATCAGCCCCAGCATTTT. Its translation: CAKLARNQPQHF.